This TCR beta chain was retrieved from a study of shared clonotypes between healthy human individuals. The CDR3 totals 14 residues. Germline V CDR1 and CDR2: MDHEN, SYDVKM. V trimming: 6 bases; J trimming: 4 bases; junction bases outside the gene matches: 7. When replicate PCRs were run on sorted subsets, they used around 200 ng DNA, some 30,000 T cell genomes. Using immunoSEQ multiplex PCR, the repertoire was profiled, and TCRdb retains in-frame clones only, with some absent. Counted here are about 710,000 clones, roughly 72% occurring once; the ten biggest clones make up around 1.8%. This clone was found once.

The source of this sequence is a woman aged 30 to 39 in good health. V is TRBV28 and J is TRBJ2-7; 9 nucleotides match TRBD1. The material sequenced was memory CD4+ T cells sorted from blood. Subset reported: CD45RA-negative fraction. The chain's CDR3 is CASRGTGQKYEQYF. The CDR3 DNA reads TGTGCCAGCAGAGGGACAGGGCAAAAGTACGAGCAGTACTTC.